This T cell receptor (beta chain) is from a study of shared clonotypes between healthy human individuals. Study in general: The composition of the donors was a couple of women and a few men aged 18 to 49.

Using immunoSEQ multiplex PCR, the repertoire was profiled, and TCRdb retains in-frame clones only, with some absent. The table has around 530,000 clones, around 78% seen once. Healthy HIV-negative adults without recent acute infections or vaccinations served as donors. As for this clone: No antigen is known for it.

Overall study results and limits: Sampling was confined to blood; repertoires within tissues likely differ. Investigators expected sequencing depth to affect clonotype sharing among donors.

This CDR3 has 15 amino acids. The V gene's germline CDR1 is SEHNR and CDR2 FQNEAQ (reference sequence). The V and J ends lost 1 base and 3 bases, in that order; junction bases with no gene match: 4. The material sequenced was PBMCs. The TCR originated in a woman aged 40 to 50 in good health. Some clones in this sample may be carry-over from other donors' samples. The V call is TRBV7-9, the J call TRBJ2-7, with 9 bases lining up with TRBD1. The CDR3, as DNA: TGTGCCAGCAGCTTAGTGGGACAGGGAATCTACGAGCAGTACTTC. Its protein product is CASSLVGQGIYEQYF. Drawing the rest from reference TRBV7-9 and TRBJ2-7, the complete variable domain is DTGVSQNPRHKITKRGQNVTFRCDPISEHNRLYWYRQTLGQGPEFLTYFQNEAQLEKSRLLSDRFSAERPKGSFSTLEIQRTEQGDSAMYLCASSLVGQGIYEQYFGPGTRLTVT.